What follows are 20 T cell receptor beta chains derived from one specimen sequenced in a study of T cells in Graves' hyperthyroidism and ophthalmopathy (dated by TCRdb to between 2017 and 2020). The method was multiplex PCR. TCRdb names Illumina HiSeq 2000 as the instrument used. TCR beta CDR3 regions were amplified from RNA transcripts. The first round of RT-PCR for the TCR CDR3 was performed with the HTBI primer set and the Qiagen OneStep RT-PCR kit. Starting from the raw public reads, TCRdb applied fastp trimming at Q25, assembled clones with MiXCR and retained in-frame beta chains. Merged by CDR3 protein, the rows form single entries marked with the most common genes and DNA. This sample gives some 250,000 distinct CDR3 sequences in total; 14% to 15% of them show up just once. About 14% of the sample goes to the ten largest clones. The sequenced sample was blood. The source is a woman in her thirties or forties with Graves' hyperthyroidism that later progressed to Graves' ophthalmopathy.

Ten or more counts support this clonotype. The chain couples TRBV9 to TRBJ2-7, with 9 positions matching TRBD1. The V gene end was trimmed by 2 bases and the J gene end by 1 base; junction bases not matched to a gene: 4. Germline V gene lookup returns CDR1 SGDLS and CDR2 YYNGEE. The CDR3 totals 15 residues. The CDR3 region is CASSVRGTGSYEQYF. CDR3 in DNA: TGTGCCAGCAGCGTTCGGGGGACAGGGTCCTACGAGCAGTACTTC.

This clonotype was seen at least ten times. The V call is TRBV6-1, the J call TRBJ1-1, with TRBD1 as a possible D gene (5 bases). Germline lookup yields CDR1 MNHNS and CDR2 SASEGT. This CDR3 has 14 amino acids. Trimming pared 6 bases from V and 5 bases from J, leaving 16 bases between. The CDR3 DNA sequence: TGTGCCAGCAGCCCGGGGGGTAGGGAAACTGAAGCTTTCTTT. Amino acid sequence: CASSPGGRETEAFF.

This clonotype was detected ten times or more. Sequence at one end of the junction differs from germline and may be a read error. This rearrangement joins TRBV28 to TRBJ1-5; D remains ambiguous. The CDR3 is made up of 16 amino acids. Germline V gene data show CDR1 as MDHEN and CDR2 as SYDVKM. The CDR3 region is CASSETGPLGNQPQHF. DNA for the CDR3: TGTGCCAGCAGTGAAACCGGGCCCTTGGGCAACCAGCCCCAGCATTTT.

Ten or more counts support this clonotype. This rearrangement joins TRBV2 to TRBJ1-5; D is ambiguous. There are 13 residues in the CDR3. Germline values: CDR1 SNHLY, CDR2 FYNNEI. Trimming shortened V by 6 bases and J by 6 bases, and 12 bases separated the two germline ends. CDR3 coding DNA: TGTGCCAGCAGGGTTACAGAAGGTCAGCCCCAGCATTTT. Its translation is CASRVTEGQPQHF. The full variable domain, completed using reference TRBV2 and TRBJ1-5, is EPEVTQTPSHQVTQMGQEVILRCVPISNHLYFYWYRQILGQKVEFLVSFYNNEISEKSEIFDDQFSVERPDGSNFTLKIRSTKLEDSAMYFCASRVTEGQPQHFGDGTRLSIL.

This clonotype occurred many times. The genes are TRBV6-2 or TRBV6-3 and TRBJ2-7; D gene uncertain. The CDR3 is 16 amino acids. CDR1 is MNHEY and CDR2 is SVGEGT in the germline V gene. The V end lost 1 base, the J end lost 3 bases, and 16 bases lay between the germline ends. CDR3 sequence: CASSYFSWATGYEQYF. The CDR3 DNA sequence: TGTGCCAGCAGTTACTTTTCGTGGGCTACCGGCTACGAGCAGTACTTC.

In this sample, this clonotype turned up many times. The rearrangement links TRBV7-6 to TRBJ2-1, with 9 bases matching TRBD2. CDR1 is SGHVS, CDR2 FNYEAQ, per germline. The V gene end was trimmed by 4 bases and the J gene end by 0 bases; junction bases not matched to a gene: 4. The CDR3 consists of 16 residues. CDR3 region: CASSSGTSYSYNEQFF. The DNA of the CDR3 is TGTGCCAGCAGCTCCGGGACTAGCTACTCCTACAATGAGCAGTTCTTC.

In its sample, this clonotype was seen many times. The V gene is TRBV2, the J gene TRBJ2-1; D ambiguous. CDR1 is SNHLY and CDR2 is FYNNEI in the germline V gene. Trimming took off 4 bases at V and 12 bases at J, with 22 bases between the two ends. The CDR3 extends over 15 amino acids. The CDR3 loop reads CASSVRSGDGDGQFF. The CDR3 DNA is TGTGCCAGCAGTGTGCGGAGTGGTGATGGAGATGGGCAGTTCTTC.

In DNA form, the CDR3 reads TGCGCCAGCAGCCTGGGGGGCGGAGACGACTACGAGCAGTACTTC. It codes for CASSLGGGDDYEQYF. The V gene is TRBV5-1, the J gene TRBJ2-7, with D possibly being TRBD1 or TRBD2 (6 bases each). The germline CDR1 and CDR2 sequences are SGHRS and YFSETQ. This CDR3 is 15 amino acids long. The V gene lost 4 bases and the J gene lost 3 bases, with 17 bases spanning the gap.

This clonotype was found many times. The rearrangement joins TRBV2 to TRBJ1-4; 7 bases fit TRBD1. Germline loops: CDR1 SNHLY, CDR2 FYNNEI. The CDR3 is made up of 12 amino acids. The V segment lost 7 bases and the J segment 8 bases; nucleotides outside the gene matches: 4. CDR3 sequence: CASMGTEEKLFF. The CDR3 DNA follows: TGTGCCAGCATGGGGACAGAGGAAAAACTGTTTTTT.

There are many counts of this clonotype. The V gene is TRBV10-3, the J gene TRBJ1-1; possible D gene TRBD1, 5 bases. From germline, CDR1 is ENHRY and CDR2 SYGVKD. The CDR3 is 14 residues long. With 0 bases removed from V and 5 bases from J, the gap between germline ends came to 10 bases. The chain's CDR3 is CAISESRGWTEAFF. The CDR3 DNA sequence: TGTGCCATCAGTGAGTCAAGGGGCTGGACTGAAGCTTTCTTT.

This clonotype was recorded a few times. The chain carries TRBV20-1 and TRBJ2-3; 9 bases align to TRBD2. This CDR3 spans 18 amino acids. Germline V gene sequence: CDR1 DFQATT, CDR2 SNEGSKA (reference sequence). V was clipped by 0 bases and J by 4 bases; unmatched bases: 14. The CDR3 bases are TGCAGTGCTAGAGAGACTAGCGGAGGGGGTTGGGGCCCAGATACGCAGTATTTT. Translated: CSARETSGGGWGPDTQYF.

The CDR3 DNA sequence: TGTGCCAGCAGGCGAGTCGGGACAGGGATGGCCTACGAGCAGTACTTC. Its translation: CASRRVGTGMAYEQYF. The gene calls are TRBV11-2 and TRBJ2-7, with TRBD1 matching 9 bases. The ends lost 6 bases at V and 2 bases at J; junction bases unmatched: 11. This CDR3 contains 16 residues. Per the germline V gene, CDR1 is SGHAT and CDR2 is FQNNGV. The full variable domain, its missing parts supplied by reference TRBV11-2 and TRBJ2-7, is EAGVAQSPRYKIIEKRQSVAFWCNPISGHATLYWYQQILGQGPKLLIQFQNNGVVDDSQLPKDRFSAERLKGVDSTLKIQPAKLEDSAVYLCASRRVGTGMAYEQYFGPGTRLTVT.

In this sample, this clonotype turned up a few times. V usage is TRBV18 and J usage is TRBJ2-1; the match to TRBD1 covers 11 bases. Germline V gene sequence: CDR1 KGHSH, CDR2 LQKENI. With 3 bases clipped from V and 8 bases from J, the junction kept 6 bases outside the gene matches. This CDR3 region has 15 residues. The DNA of the CDR3 is TGTGCCAGCTCACCTGGGACAGGGGGGAATTATGAGCAGTTCTTC. Translating it yields CASSPGTGGNYEQFF.

This clonotype was seen a handful of times. The chain is built from TRBV4-1 and TRBJ2-2; 16 bases agree with TRBD2. Trimming took 8 bases from V and 6 from J; bases not matched to a gene: 15. The CDR3 length is 19 residues. In germline, CDR1 is MGHRA, CDR2 YSYEKL. The CDR3 here is CASAGGTSGRVSFAGELFF. In DNA form, the CDR3 reads TGCGCCAGCGCTGGCGGGACTAGCGGGAGGGTTAGTTTTGCCGGGGAGCTGTTTTTT.

This clonotype has just one count. This chain joins TRBV2 and TRBJ1-1; D gene uncertain. V was pared by 6 bases and J by 4 bases, with 12 bases between. Germline V lookup: CDR1 SNHLY, CDR2 FYNNEI. The CDR3 runs 13 residues. The CDR3 DNA follows: TGTGCCAGCAGGCTGAGGGTAATCACTGAAGCTTTCTTT. Its translation: CASRLRVITEAFF.

The chain links TRBV20-1 to TRBJ2-2; TRBD1 might be the D (6 bases). Germline lookup yields CDR1 DFQATT and CDR2 SNEGSKA (reference sequence). V was clipped by 0 bases and J by 3 bases, with 14 bases between them. The CDR3 totals 16 residues. This CDR3 is CSARDLTGGDTGELFF. Written as DNA, the CDR3 is TGCAGTGCTAGAGATCTAACTGGGGGCGACACCGGGGAGCTGTTTTTT.

The chain carries TRBV11-2 and TRBJ2-1, with 14 nucleotides matching TRBD2. V lost 0 bases to trimming and J lost 9 bases; unmatched junction nucleotides: 10. The CDR3 is 18 residues long. In germline, CDR1 is SGHAT, CDR2 FQNNGV. CDR3 residues: CASSLDGYRTSGRSEQFF. The CDR3 DNA is TGTGCCAGCAGCTTAGATGGGTACCGGACTAGCGGGAGGAGTGAGCAGTTCTTC.

This clonotype was detected once. A read error is possible here, since a much larger clone lies one base away. The chain has TRBV3-1 and TRBJ2-5; D is uncertain. CDR1 is LGHDT and CDR2 is YNNKEL in the germline V gene (reference sequence). CDR3 length: 12 amino acids. Trimming removed 1 base at V and 5 bases at J, with 5 bases between. The CDR3 sequence is CASSQVTETQYF. The CDR3 DNA reads TGTGCCAGCAGCCAAGTGACGGAGACCCAGTACTTC.

In its sample, this clonotype was seen many times. The chain employs TRBV28 and TRBJ1-3; the D is unclear. The CDR3 runs 15 residues. The germline CDR1 and CDR2 sequences are MDHEN and SYDVKM. V was cut by 3 bases and J by 0 bases, with 9 bases left in between. The CDR3 sequence is CASSFQDFSGNTIYF. The CDR3 region has the DNA TGTGCCAGCAGTTTTCAGGACTTCTCTGGAAACACCATATATTTT.

CDR3 coding DNA: TGTGCCAGTAGTATTAGGGAGGCCTACGAGCAGTACTTC. Residues: CASSIREAYEQYF. V is TRBV19 and J is TRBJ2-7; D might be TRBD2 (6 bases). The CDR3 spans 13 residues. V was clipped by 3 bases and J by 2 bases, with 8 bases between them. Germline V gene sequence: CDR1 LNHDA, CDR2 SQIVND (reference sequence).